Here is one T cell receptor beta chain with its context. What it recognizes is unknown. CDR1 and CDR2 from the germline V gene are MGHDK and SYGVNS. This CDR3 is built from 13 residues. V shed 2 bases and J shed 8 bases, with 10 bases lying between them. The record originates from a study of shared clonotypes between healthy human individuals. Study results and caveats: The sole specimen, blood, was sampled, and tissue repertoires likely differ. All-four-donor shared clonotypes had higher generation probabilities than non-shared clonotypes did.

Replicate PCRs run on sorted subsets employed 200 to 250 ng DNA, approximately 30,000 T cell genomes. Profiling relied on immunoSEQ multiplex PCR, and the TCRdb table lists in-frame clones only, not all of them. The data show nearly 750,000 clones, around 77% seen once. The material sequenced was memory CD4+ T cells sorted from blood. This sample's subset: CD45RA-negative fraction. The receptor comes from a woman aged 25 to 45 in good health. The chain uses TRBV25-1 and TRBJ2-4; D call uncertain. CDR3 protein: CASSEPGRDIQYF. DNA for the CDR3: TGTGCCAGCAGTGAACCCGGGCGAGACATTCAGTACTTC.